This is a list of T cell receptor beta chains from one sample in a study of T-cell reconstitution after alpha-beta-depleted transplantation in children. Each CDR3 protein gets one entry after TCRdb re-called the PCR reads with MiXCR. Here the sample spans a few hundred thousand distinct CDR3 sequences, over 20% being singletons. Sequenced material: PBMCs, taken before TCRalphabeta/CD19-depleted stem cell transplant. Source of these receptors: a boy in the first two years of life with Wiskott-Aldrich syndrome, due to receive a stem cell transplant. Both conserved end residues are part of each CDR3. The order of the fields is D gene, clone size, J gene, V gene, CDR3 protein, CDR3 DNA. The D gene is left open where the match is weak. Only some rows state a clone size, as once, few, many or a class for expanded clones.

d_gene: TRBD2
abundance: few
j_gene: TRBJ2-7
v_gene: TRBV3-1
CDR3aa: CASSAGVHEQYF
CDR3nt: TGTGCCAGCTCGGCGGGAGTCCACGAGCAGTACTTC

d_gene: NA
abundance: NA
j_gene: TRBJ2-5
v_gene: TRBV15
CDR3aa: CATSVGSAPGEKTQYF
CDR3nt: TGTGCCACCAGCGTCGGCAGCGCTCCAGGGGAGAAGACCCAGTACTTC

d_gene: NA
abundance: NA
j_gene: TRBJ2-7
v_gene: TRBV10-2
CDR3aa: CASFPQHGHEQYF
CDR3nt: TGCGCCAGCTTCCCCCAGCATGGACACGAGCAGTACTTC

d_gene: TRBD2
abundance: NA
j_gene: TRBJ2-1
v_gene: TRBV10-2
CDR3aa: CASSAGGREQFF
CDR3nt: TGCGCCAGTTCAGCGGGAGGACGGGAGCAGTTCTTC

d_gene: TRBD2
abundance: NA
j_gene: TRBJ2-1
v_gene: TRBV20-1
CDR3aa: CSARAPLAGVEQFF
CDR3nt: TGCAGTGCTAGAGCCCCACTAGCGGGAGTTGAGCAGTTCTTC

d_gene: TRBD2
abundance: NA
j_gene: TRBJ2-1
v_gene: TRBV7-7
CDR3aa: CASSLGRDYRDEQFF
CDR3nt: TGTGCCAGCAGCTTGGGGAGGGATTATAGGGATGAGCAGTTCTTC

d_gene: TRBD2
abundance: NA
j_gene: TRBJ2-1
v_gene: TRBV5-1
CDR3aa: CASSRLAGGNDYNEQFF
CDR3nt: TGCGCCAGCAGCAGACTAGCGGGAGGAAATGACTACAATGAGCAGTTCTTC

d_gene: NA
abundance: NA
j_gene: TRBJ2-7
v_gene: TRBV5-1
CDR3aa: CASRGDPSSYEQYF
CDR3nt: TGCGCCAGCAGAGGGGACCCAAGCTCCTACGAGCAGTACTTC

d_gene: NA
abundance: few
j_gene: TRBJ1-3
v_gene: TRBV6-5
CDR3aa: CASSYWGGGLSGNTIYF
CDR3nt: TGTGCCAGCAGTTACTGGGGTGGGGGCCTCTCTGGAAACACCATATATTTT

d_gene: NA
abundance: NA
j_gene: TRBJ2-1
v_gene: TRBV2
CDR3aa: CASSATRDEQFF
CDR3nt: TGTGCCAGCAGCGCTACTAGGGATGAGCAGTTCTTC

d_gene: TRBD2
abundance: NA
j_gene: TRBJ2-1
v_gene: TRBV7-2
CDR3aa: CASTREGPSYNEQFF
CDR3nt: TGTGCCAGCACGCGGGAGGGGCCCTCCTACAATGAGCAGTTCTTC

d_gene: TRBD2
abundance: many
j_gene: TRBJ2-7
v_gene: TRBV5-6
CDR3aa: CASSLGDYNYEQYF
CDR3nt: TGTGCCAGCAGCTTGGGGGACTACAACTACGAGCAGTACTTC

d_gene: TRBD2
abundance: NA
j_gene: TRBJ2-1
v_gene: TRBV5-1
CDR3aa: CASSETSGRNEQFF
CDR3nt: TGCGCCAGCAGCGAGACTAGCGGGAGAAATGAGCAGTTCTTC

d_gene: NA
abundance: NA
j_gene: TRBJ2-5
v_gene: TRBV5-1
CDR3aa: CASSLVSGQQETQYF
CDR3nt: TGCGCCAGCAGCTTGGTATCAGGACAGCAAGAGACCCAGTACTTC

d_gene: NA
abundance: NA
j_gene: TRBJ2-7
v_gene: TRBV27
CDR3aa: CASSLLAGITYEQYF
CDR3nt: TGTGCCAGCAGTTTATTGGCAGGGATCACCTACGAGCAGTACTTC

d_gene: TRBD1
abundance: few
j_gene: TRBJ2-1
v_gene: TRBV27
CDR3aa: CASSRIFGGDREFNEQFF
CDR3nt: TGTGCCAGCAGCCGAATATTTGGGGGGGACAGGGAATTCAATGAGCAGTTCTTC

d_gene: TRBD1
abundance: few
j_gene: TRBJ2-7
v_gene: TRBV12-3/TRBV12-4
CDR3aa: CASSLGGQVGEQYF
CDR3nt: TGTGCCAGCAGTTTGGGGGGACAGGTCGGCGAGCAGTACTTC

d_gene: NA
abundance: few
j_gene: TRBJ2-7
v_gene: TRBV6-5
CDR3aa: CASSYRVAYEQYF
CDR3nt: TGTGCCAGCAGTTACAGGGTAGCCTACGAGCAGTACTTC

d_gene: TRBD2
abundance: NA
j_gene: TRBJ2-7
v_gene: TRBV30
CDR3aa: CAWSVGLAGSYEQYF
CDR3nt: TGTGCCTGGAGTGTTGGGCTAGCGGGATCCTACGAGCAGTACTTC

d_gene: NA
abundance: NA
j_gene: TRBJ1-3
v_gene: TRBV18
CDR3aa: CASSPISTTTAGNTIYF
CDR3nt: TGTGCCAGCTCACCGATCTCGACAACGACTGCTGGAAACACCATATATTTT

d_gene: TRBD2
abundance: NA
j_gene: TRBJ2-1
v_gene: TRBV4-1
CDR3aa: CASSQEGLAVNEQFF
CDR3nt: TGCGCCAGCAGCCAAGAGGGACTAGCTGTCAATGAGCAGTTCTTC

d_gene: NA
abundance: NA
j_gene: TRBJ2-1
v_gene: TRBV12-3/TRBV12-4
CDR3aa: CASQQASSYNEQFF
CDR3nt: TGTGCCAGCCAACAGGCCTCCTCCTACAATGAGCAGTTCTTC

d_gene: NA
abundance: NA
j_gene: TRBJ2-3
v_gene: TRBV11-2
CDR3aa: CASSGGLVTDTQYF
CDR3nt: TGTGCCAGCAGCGGGGGGCTAGTTACAGATACGCAGTATTTT

d_gene: TRBD1
abundance: few
j_gene: TRBJ1-1
v_gene: TRBV5-1
CDR3aa: CASSLGGTGSMNTEAFF
CDR3nt: TGCGCCAGCAGCTTGGGGGGGACAGGATCAATGAACACTGAAGCTTTCTTT

d_gene: NA
abundance: NA
j_gene: TRBJ1-2
v_gene: TRBV6-5
CDR3aa: CASSSILTGSGYTF
CDR3nt: TGTGCCAGCAGTTCCATTCTTACAGGGTCTGGCTACACCTTC

d_gene: TRBD2
abundance: few
j_gene: TRBJ2-7
v_gene: TRBV7-8
CDR3aa: CASSQRLAVYHEQYF
CDR3nt: TGTGCCAGCAGCCAAAGACTAGCGGTCTACCACGAGCAGTACTTC

d_gene: TRBD1
abundance: NA
j_gene: TRBJ2-1
v_gene: TRBV27
CDR3aa: CASLGQGWNEQFF
CDR3nt: TGTGCCAGCCTGGGACAGGGATGGAATGAGCAGTTCTTC

d_gene: NA
abundance: NA
j_gene: TRBJ1-4
v_gene: TRBV7-9
CDR3aa: CASSFTGEKLFF
CDR3nt: TGTGCCAGCAGTTTTACAGGGGAAAAACTGTTTTTT

d_gene: NA
abundance: NA
j_gene: TRBJ2-3
v_gene: TRBV24-1
CDR3aa: CATSDPRQGFPTDTQYF
CDR3nt: TGTGCCACCAGTGATCCGCGGCAGGGATTTCCCACAGATACGCAGTATTTT

d_gene: TRBD1
abundance: NA
j_gene: TRBJ2-3
v_gene: TRBV14
CDR3aa: CASSQGKRWDRWKGTDTQYF
CDR3nt: TGTGCCAGCAGCCAAGGGAAAAGGTGGGACAGATGGAAAGGCACAGATACGCAGTATTTT

d_gene: TRBD2
abundance: NA
j_gene: TRBJ2-5
v_gene: TRBV3-1
CDR3aa: CASSQGLRLARQETQYF
CDR3nt: TGTGCCAGCAGCCAAGGTTTACGACTAGCGCGACAAGAGACCCAGTACTTC

d_gene: TRBD2
abundance: NA
j_gene: TRBJ2-1
v_gene: TRBV9
CDR3aa: CASSVASAGVVHEQFF
CDR3nt: TGTGCCAGCAGCGTAGCTTCGGCGGGAGTCGTCCATGAGCAGTTCTTC

d_gene: NA
abundance: NA
j_gene: TRBJ2-5
v_gene: TRBV20-1
CDR3aa: CSARGTDQETQYF
CDR3nt: TGCAGTGCTAGAGGGACCGACCAAGAGACCCAGTACTTC

d_gene: NA
abundance: few
j_gene: TRBJ2-1
v_gene: TRBV12-3/TRBV12-4
CDR3aa: CASSLRPMGVNEQFF
CDR3nt: TGTGCCAGCAGTTTACGGCCGATGGGGGTGAATGAGCAGTTCTTC

d_gene: NA
abundance: few
j_gene: TRBJ2-2
v_gene: TRBV4-2
CDR3aa: CASSQVFGGLGTGELFF
CDR3nt: TGTGCCAGCAGCCAAGTCTTCGGGGGCTTGGGCACCGGGGAGCTGTTTTTT

d_gene: NA
abundance: few
j_gene: TRBJ2-2
v_gene: TRBV5-1
CDR3aa: CASSLGQARVVTGELFF
CDR3nt: TGCGCCAGCAGCTTGGGACAGGCCCGAGTTGTCACCGGGGAGCTGTTTTTT

d_gene: TRBD2
abundance: few
j_gene: TRBJ2-3
v_gene: TRBV20-1
CDR3aa: CSANGRLAGGTDTQYF
CDR3nt: TGCAGTGCTAACGGGAGGTTAGCGGGAGGCACAGATACGCAGTATTTT

d_gene: TRBD2
abundance: NA
j_gene: TRBJ2-7
v_gene: TRBV7-2
CDR3aa: CASSQGLPAYEQYF
CDR3nt: TGTGCCAGCAGCCAGGGACTACCGGCCTACGAGCAGTACTTC

d_gene: TRBD2
abundance: NA
j_gene: TRBJ2-3
v_gene: TRBV7-9
CDR3aa: CASSLAGTSGRTQYF
CDR3nt: TGTGCCAGCAGCTTAGCAGGGACTAGCGGGAGAACGCAGTATTTT

d_gene: NA
abundance: NA
j_gene: TRBJ1-4
v_gene: TRBV5-1
CDR3aa: CASSLGVNEKLFF
CDR3nt: TGCGCCAGCAGCTTGGGGGTTAATGAAAAACTGTTTTTT

d_gene: TRBD2
abundance: NA
j_gene: TRBJ2-7
v_gene: TRBV28
CDR3aa: CASSFGLAGPYEQYF
CDR3nt: TGTGCCAGCAGTTTCGGGCTAGCGGGACCCTACGAGCAGTACTTC

d_gene: NA
abundance: once
j_gene: TRBJ2-1
v_gene: TRBV27
CDR3aa: CASSYSIGDSYNEQFF
CDR3nt: TGTGCCAGCAGCTACTCTATCGGGGATTCCTACAATGAGCAGTTCTTC

d_gene: TRBD1
abundance: NA
j_gene: TRBJ2-3
v_gene: TRBV10-3
CDR3aa: CAVRPGTGTDTQYF
CDR3nt: TGTGCCGTGAGGCCCGGGACAGGGACAGATACGCAGTATTTT

d_gene: TRBD1
abundance: few
j_gene: TRBJ1-1
v_gene: TRBV3-1
CDR3aa: CASSQVGQGGAFF
CDR3nt: TGTGCCAGCAGCCAAGTAGGGCAGGGGGGAGCTTTCTTT

d_gene: TRBD2
abundance: many
j_gene: TRBJ2-5
v_gene: TRBV6-1
CDR3aa: CASSEVPSGRVETQYF
CDR3nt: TGTGCCAGCAGTGAAGTGCCTAGCGGGAGGGTGGAGACCCAGTACTTC